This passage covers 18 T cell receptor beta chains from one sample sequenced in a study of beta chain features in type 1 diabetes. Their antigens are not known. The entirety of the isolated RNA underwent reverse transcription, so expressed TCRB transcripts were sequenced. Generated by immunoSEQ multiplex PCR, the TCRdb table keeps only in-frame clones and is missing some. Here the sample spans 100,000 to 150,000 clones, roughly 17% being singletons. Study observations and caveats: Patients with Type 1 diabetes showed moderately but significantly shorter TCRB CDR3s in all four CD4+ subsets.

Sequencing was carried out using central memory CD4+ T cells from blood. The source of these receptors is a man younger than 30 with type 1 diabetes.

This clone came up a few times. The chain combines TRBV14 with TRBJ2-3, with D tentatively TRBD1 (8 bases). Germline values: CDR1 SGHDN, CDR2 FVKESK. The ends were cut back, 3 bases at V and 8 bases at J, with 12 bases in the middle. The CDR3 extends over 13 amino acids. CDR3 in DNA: TGTGCCAGCAGCCAGGACAGGGAGGGTACGCAGTATTTT. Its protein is CASSQDREGTQYF.

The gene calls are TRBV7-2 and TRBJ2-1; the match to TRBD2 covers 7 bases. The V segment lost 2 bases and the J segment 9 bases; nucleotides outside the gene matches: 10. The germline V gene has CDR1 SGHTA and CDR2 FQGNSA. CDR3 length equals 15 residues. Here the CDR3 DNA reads TGTGCCAGCAGCTTATTCCCCTCCCCTAGCGGTGAGCAGTTCTTC. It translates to CASSLFPSPSGEQFF.

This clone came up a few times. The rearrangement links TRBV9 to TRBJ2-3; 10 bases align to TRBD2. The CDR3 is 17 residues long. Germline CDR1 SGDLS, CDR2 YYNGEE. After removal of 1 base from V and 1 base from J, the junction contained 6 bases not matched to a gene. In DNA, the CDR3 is TGTGCCAGCAGCGTATCACCGCTAGCGGGGGGCACAGATACGCAGTATTTT. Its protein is CASSVSPLAGGTDTQYF. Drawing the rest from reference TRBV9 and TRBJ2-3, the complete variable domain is DSGVTQTPKHLITATGQRVTLRCSPRSGDLSVYWYQQSLDQGLQFLIQYYNGEERAKGNILERFSAQQFPDLHSELNLSSLELGDSALYFCASSVSPLAGGTDTQYFGPGTRLTVL.

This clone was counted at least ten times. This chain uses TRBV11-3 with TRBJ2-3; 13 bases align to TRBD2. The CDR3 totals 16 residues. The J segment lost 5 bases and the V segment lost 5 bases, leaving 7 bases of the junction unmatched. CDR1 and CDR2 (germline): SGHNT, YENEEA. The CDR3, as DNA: TGTGCCAGCAGCCTCGGACTAGCGGGGGCCGGAGATACGCAGTATTTT. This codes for CASSLGLAGAGDTQYF.

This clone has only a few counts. CDR3 sequence reads: CASSFGVGAYNEQFF. CDR3 DNA sequence: TGTGCCAGCAGCTTTGGGGTGGGAGCCTACAATGAGCAGTTCTTC. The V gene is TRBV7-2, the J gene TRBJ2-1; D possibly corresponds to TRBD2 (5 bases). V shed 3 bases and J shed 2 bases, with 11 bases lying between them. This CDR3 contains 15 residues. Germline-derived CDR1 and CDR2 are SGHTA and FQGNSA.

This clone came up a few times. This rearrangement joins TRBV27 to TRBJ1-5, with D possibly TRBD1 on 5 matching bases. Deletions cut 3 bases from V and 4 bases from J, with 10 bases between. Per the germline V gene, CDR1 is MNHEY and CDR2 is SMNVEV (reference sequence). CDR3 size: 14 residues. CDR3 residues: CASSFRDGNQPQHF. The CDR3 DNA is TGTGCCAGCAGTTTCCGGGACGGTAATCAGCCCCAGCATTTT.

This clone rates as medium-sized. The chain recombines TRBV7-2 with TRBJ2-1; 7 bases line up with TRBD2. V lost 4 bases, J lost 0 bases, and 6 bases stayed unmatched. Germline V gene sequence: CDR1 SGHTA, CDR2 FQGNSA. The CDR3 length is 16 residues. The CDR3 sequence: CASSSSSGISYNEQFF. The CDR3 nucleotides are TGTGCCAGCAGCTCCTCTAGCGGAATCTCCTACAATGAGCAGTTCTTC. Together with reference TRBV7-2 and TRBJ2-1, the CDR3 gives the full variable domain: GAGVSQSPSNKVTEKGKDVELRCDPISGHTALYWYRQSLGQGLEFLIYFQGNSAPDKSGLPSDRFSAERTGGSVSTLTIQRTQQEDSAVYLCASSSSSGISYNEQFFGPGTRLTVL.

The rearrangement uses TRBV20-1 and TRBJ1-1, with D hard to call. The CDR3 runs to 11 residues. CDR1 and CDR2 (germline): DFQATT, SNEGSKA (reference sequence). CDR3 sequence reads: CSVVGDTEAFF. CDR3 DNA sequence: TGCAGCGTGGTGGGTGATACTGAAGCTTTCTTT.

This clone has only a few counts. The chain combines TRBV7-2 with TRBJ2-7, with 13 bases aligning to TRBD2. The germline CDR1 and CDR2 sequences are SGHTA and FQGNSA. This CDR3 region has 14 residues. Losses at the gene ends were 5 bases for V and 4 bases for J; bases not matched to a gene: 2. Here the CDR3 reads CASSVGLAGYEQYF. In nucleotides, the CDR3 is TGTGCCAGCAGCGTGGGACTAGCGGGATACGAGCAGTACTTC.

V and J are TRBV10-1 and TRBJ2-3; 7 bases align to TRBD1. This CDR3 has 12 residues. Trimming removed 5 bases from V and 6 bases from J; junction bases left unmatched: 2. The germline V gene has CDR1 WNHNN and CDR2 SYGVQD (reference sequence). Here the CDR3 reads CASSLTGDTQYF. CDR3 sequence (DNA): TGCGCCAGCAGTCTGACAGGGGATACGCAGTATTTT.

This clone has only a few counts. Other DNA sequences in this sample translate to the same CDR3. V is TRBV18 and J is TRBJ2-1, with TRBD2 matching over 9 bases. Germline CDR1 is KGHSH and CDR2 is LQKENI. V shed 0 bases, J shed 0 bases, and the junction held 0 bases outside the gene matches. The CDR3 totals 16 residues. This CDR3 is CASSPPTSGSYNEQFF. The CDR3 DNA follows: TGTGCCAGCTCACCACCGACTAGCGGCTCCTACAATGAGCAGTTCTTC.

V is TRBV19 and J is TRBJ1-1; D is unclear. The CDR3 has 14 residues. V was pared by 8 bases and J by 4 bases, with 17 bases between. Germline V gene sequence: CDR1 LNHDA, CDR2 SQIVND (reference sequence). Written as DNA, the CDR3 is TGTGCCAGTCGCCCGTCAATTGGTGCCACTGAAGCTTTCTTT. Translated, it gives CASRPSIGATEAFF.

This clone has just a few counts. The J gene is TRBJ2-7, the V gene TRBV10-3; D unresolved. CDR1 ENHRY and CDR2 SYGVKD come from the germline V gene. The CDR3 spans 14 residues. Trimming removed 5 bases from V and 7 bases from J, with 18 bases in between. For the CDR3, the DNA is TGTGCCATCAGTTTGTTTGAAACCTTTTCGGAGCAGTACTTC. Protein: CAISLFETFSEQYF.

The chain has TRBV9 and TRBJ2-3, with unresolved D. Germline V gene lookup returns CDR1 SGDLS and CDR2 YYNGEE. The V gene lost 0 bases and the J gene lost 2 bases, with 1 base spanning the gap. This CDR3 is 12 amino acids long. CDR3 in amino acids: CASSVATDTQYF. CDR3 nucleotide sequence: TGTGCCAGCAGCGTAGCCACAGATACGCAGTATTTT.

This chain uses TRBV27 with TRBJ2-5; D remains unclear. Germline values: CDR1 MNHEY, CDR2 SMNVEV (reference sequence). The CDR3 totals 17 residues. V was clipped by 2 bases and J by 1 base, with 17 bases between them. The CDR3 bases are TGTGCCAGCAGTTTAGAGTGGGGAAACCTGGTCCAAGAGACCCAGTACTTC. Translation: CASSLEWGNLVQETQYF.

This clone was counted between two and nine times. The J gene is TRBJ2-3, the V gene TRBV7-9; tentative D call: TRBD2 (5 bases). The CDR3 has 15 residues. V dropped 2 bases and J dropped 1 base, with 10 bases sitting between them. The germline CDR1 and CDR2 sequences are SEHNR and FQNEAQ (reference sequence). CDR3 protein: CASSLTPRGTDTQYF. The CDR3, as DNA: TGTGCCAGCAGCTTAACCCCGCGGGGCACAGATACGCAGTATTTT.

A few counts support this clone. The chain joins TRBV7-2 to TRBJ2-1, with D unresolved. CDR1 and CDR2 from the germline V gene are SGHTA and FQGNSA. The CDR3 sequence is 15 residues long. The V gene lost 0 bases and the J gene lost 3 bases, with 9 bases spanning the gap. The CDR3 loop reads CASSLAGYHYNEQFF. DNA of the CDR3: TGTGCCAGCAGCTTAGCTGGTTACCACTACAATGAGCAGTTCTTC.

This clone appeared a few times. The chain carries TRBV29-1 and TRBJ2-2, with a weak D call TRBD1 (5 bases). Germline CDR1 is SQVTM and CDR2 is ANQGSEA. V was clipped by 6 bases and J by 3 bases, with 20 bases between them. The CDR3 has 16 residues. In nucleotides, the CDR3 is TGCAGCGTCTTAATTTACCCCAGGGTGGACACCGGGGAGCTGTTTTTT. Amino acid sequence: CSVLIYPRVDTGELFF.